This T cell receptor (beta chain) was observed in a study of control samples from healthy donors and cancer patients. TCRdb's copy holds only in-frame clones and misses some; the assay was immunoSEQ multiplex PCR. The data hold approximately 100,000 clones, with approximately 90% observed a single time. From germline, CDR1 is SQVTM and CDR2 ANQGSEA. CDR3 length: 12 residues. V lost 1 base, J lost 4 bases, and 0 bases stayed unmatched. Sequenced input: PBMCs. V is TRBV29-1 and J is TRBJ1-1; 7 nucleotides line up with TRBD1. The source of this sequence is a man aged 60 to 75 with lung cancer. CDR3 bases: TGCAGCGTTGAAGGGGACAGCACTGAAGCTTTCTTT. Translation gives CSVEGDSTEAFF.